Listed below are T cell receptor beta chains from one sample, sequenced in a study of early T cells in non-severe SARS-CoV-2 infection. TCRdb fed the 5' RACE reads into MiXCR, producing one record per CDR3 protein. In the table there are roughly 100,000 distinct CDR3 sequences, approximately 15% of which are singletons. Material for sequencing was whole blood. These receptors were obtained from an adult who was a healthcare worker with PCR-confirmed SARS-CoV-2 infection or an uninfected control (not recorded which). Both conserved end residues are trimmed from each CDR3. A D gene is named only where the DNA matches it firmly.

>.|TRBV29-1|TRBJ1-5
SAVTAINQPQH
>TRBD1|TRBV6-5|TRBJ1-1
ASRGTGLNTEAF
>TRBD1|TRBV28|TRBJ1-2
ASSLGQHYGYT
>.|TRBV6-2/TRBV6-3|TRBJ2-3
ASSCLDAFSTDTQY
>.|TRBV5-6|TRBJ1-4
ASSHRGFNEKLF
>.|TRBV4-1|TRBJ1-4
ASSLVFQEKLF
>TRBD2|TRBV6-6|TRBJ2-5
AAHPTSGSETQY
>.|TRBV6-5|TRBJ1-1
ASSYSLTLNTEAF
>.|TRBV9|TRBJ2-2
ASSVDPGELF
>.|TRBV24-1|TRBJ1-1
ATSRGGTFNTEAF
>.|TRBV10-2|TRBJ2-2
AAGLEINTGELF
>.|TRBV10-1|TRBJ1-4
ASSESVAADEKLF
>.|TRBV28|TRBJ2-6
ASSPDSAISGANVLT
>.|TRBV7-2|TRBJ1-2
ASSLAADVRGYGYT
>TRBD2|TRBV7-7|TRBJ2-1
ASTPLAGGGNEQF
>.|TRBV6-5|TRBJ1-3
ASSPPAGDGNTIY
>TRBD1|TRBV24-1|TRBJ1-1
ATSASGTGGTEAF
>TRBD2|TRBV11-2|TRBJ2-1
ASSLESWRGGINEQF
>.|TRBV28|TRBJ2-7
ASSPRRVEQY
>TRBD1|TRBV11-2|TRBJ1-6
ASRYGQGVLNSPLH
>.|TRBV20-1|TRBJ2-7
SASDRSYYEQY
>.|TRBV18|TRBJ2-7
ASSPSGQLEGEQY
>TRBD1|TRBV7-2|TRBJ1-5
ASSGGPGQGGGPQH
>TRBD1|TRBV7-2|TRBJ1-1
ASQIRGPTEAF
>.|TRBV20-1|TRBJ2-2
SARGSLGTGELF
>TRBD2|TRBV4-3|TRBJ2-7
ASSQGGWRGSPLEQY
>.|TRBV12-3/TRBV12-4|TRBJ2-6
ASSPPAGAGANVLT
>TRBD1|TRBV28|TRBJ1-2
ASSLSDRVFYGYT
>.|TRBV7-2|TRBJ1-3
ASSLAGYGTASGNTIY
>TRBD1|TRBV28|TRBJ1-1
ASSLTGAVGGGPEAF
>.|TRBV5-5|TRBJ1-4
ASSLAVQGGNEKLF
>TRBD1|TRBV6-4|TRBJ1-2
ASSDRATGEIRGYT
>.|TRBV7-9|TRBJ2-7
ASSRATHYEQY
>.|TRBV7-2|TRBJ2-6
ASSLMRGTGANVLT
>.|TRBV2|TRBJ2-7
ASGEDRTYEQY
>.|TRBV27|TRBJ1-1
ASSFRRVGTEAF
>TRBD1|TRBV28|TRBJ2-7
ASKTTRGTGREHEQY
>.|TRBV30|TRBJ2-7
AWGGRGSEQY
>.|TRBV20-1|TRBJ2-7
SAEQGEGQY
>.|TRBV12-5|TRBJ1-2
ASGGRPIYGYT
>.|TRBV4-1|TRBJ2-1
ASSQAISSNEQF
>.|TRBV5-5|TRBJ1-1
ASSPPGSGTEAF
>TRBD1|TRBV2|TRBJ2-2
ASSVRQGARTGELF
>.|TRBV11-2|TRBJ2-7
ASSLDSHEQY
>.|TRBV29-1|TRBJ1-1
SVELRHLNTEAF
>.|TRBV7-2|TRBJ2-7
ASSLVQYEQY
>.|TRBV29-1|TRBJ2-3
SASSADTQY
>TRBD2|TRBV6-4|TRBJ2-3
ASSASGEADTQY
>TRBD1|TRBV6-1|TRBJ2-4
ASTLRTGQVKNIQY
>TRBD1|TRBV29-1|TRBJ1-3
SAFGGQGFTGNTIY
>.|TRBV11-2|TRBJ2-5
ASSPSGGYETQY
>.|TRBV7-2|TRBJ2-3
ASSSGLGSDTQY
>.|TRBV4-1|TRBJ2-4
ASSQDRRLAKNIQY